Below are 2 T cell receptor beta chains sequenced from a single sample in a study of T cell responses to AZD1222 COVID-19 vaccine. Some clones are missing from TCRdb's copy, which holds only in-frame ones; the method was immunoSEQ multiplex PCR. The table records some 180,000 clones, 90% to 95% of them present only once. The specimen was peripheral blood, collected 28 days after the second dose of the MenACWY control vaccine. The receptors were gathered from an adult who received the MenACWY meningococcal vaccine as a control.

The gene calls are TRBV6-2 or TRBV6-3 and TRBJ1-1; no clear D. The CDR3 consists of 12 residues. Trimming took 5 bases from V and 6 from J, leaving 10 bases between them. Germline V gene sequence: CDR1 MNHEY, CDR2 SVGEGT. This CDR3 reads CASSGDWAEAFF. The DNA of the CDR3 is TGTGCCAGCAGTGGAGACTGGGCTGAAGCTTTCTTT.

The chain carries TRBV24-1 and TRBJ2-3, with TRBD1 matching over 7 bases. The ends lost 3 bases at V and 0 bases at J; junction bases unmatched: 5. CDR3 length: 16 residues. CDR1 is KGHDR, CDR2 SFDVKD, per germline. The chain's CDR3 is CATSDPQGPSTDTQYF. In DNA form, the CDR3 reads TGTGCCACCAGTGATCCACAGGGGCCTAGCACAGATACGCAGTATTTT.